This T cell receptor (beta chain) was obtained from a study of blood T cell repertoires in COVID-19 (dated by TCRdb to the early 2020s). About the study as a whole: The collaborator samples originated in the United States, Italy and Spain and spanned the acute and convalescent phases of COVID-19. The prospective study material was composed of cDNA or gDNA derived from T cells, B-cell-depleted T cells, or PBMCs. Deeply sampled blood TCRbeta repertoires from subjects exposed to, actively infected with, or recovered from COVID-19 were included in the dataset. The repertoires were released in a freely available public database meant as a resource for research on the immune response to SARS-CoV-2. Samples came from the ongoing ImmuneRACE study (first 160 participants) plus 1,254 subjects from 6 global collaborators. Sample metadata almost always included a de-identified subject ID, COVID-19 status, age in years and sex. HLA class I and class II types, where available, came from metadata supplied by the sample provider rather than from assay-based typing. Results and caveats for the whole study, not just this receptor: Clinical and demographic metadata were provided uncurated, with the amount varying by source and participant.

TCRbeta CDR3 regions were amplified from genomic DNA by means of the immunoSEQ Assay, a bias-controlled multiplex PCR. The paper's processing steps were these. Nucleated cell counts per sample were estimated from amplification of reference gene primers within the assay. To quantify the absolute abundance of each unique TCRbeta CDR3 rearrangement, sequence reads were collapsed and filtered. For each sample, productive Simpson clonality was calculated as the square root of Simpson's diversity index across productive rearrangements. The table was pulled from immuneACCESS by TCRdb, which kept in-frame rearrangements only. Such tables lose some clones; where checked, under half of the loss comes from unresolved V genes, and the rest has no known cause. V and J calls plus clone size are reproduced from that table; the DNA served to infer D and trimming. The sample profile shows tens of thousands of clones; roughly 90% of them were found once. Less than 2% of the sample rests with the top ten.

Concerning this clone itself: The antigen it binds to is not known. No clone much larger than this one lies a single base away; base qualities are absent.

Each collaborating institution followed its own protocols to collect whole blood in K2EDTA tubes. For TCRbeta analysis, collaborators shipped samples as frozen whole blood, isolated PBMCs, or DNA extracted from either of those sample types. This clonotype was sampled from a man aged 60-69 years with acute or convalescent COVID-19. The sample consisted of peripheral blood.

This receptor has the CDR3 CASSTGDGEVETQYF. The nucleotide sequence reads TGTGCCAGCAGCACAGGGGACGGGGAAGTAGAGACCCAGTACTTC. Rearrangement joined TRBV5-8 to TRBJ2-5, with 7 junctional bases fitting TRBD1. Sequences SGHTS (CDR1) and YDEGEE (CDR2) are obtained from the germline V gene. Counted from cysteine to phenylalanine, this CDR3 has 15 amino acids. This entry keeps only the CDR3 DNA: 45 bases, framed from base 1. After removal of 4 bases from V and 4 bases from J, the junction retains 10 bases not matched to a gene. The full variable domain, completed from the reference TRBV5-8 and TRBJ2-5 proteins outside the CDR3, reads EAGVTQSPTHLIKTRGQQATLRCSPISGHTSVYWYQQALGLGLQFLLWYDEGEERNRGNFPPRFSGRQFPNYSSELNVNALELEDSALYLCASSTGDGEVETQYFGPGTRLLVL.